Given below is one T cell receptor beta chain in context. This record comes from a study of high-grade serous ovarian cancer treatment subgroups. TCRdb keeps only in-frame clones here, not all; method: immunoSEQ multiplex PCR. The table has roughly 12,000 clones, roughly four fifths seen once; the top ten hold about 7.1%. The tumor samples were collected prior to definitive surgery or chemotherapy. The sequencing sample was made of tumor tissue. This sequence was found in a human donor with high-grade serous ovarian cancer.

As DNA, the CDR3 is TGTGCCAGCAGCTTAGTAGGGGAACAGGAGACCCAGTACTTC. Protein product: CASSLVGEQETQYF. The chain recombines TRBV11-2 with TRBJ2-5; tentatively, D is TRBD1 (5 bases). Per the germline V gene, CDR1 is SGHAT and CDR2 is FQNNGV. Trimming removed 1 base from V and 5 bases from J, with 11 bases in between. The CDR3 loop spans 14 amino acids.